These T cell receptor beta chains were read from a single sample in a study of cytomegalovirus exposure and HLA in healthy donors. Using immunoSEQ multiplex PCR, the repertoire was profiled, and TCRdb retains in-frame clones only, with some absent. The sample holds roughly 180,000 clones, less than 80% seen once. The sample comprised PBMCs. These receptor sequences come from a female donor in good health and CMV-seronegative. Each CDR3 is given with its conserved first and last residue. The order of the fields is D gene, clone size, V gene, J gene, CDR3 DNA, CDR3 protein. The D gene is left open where the match is weak. The listing skips clone size in some rows; elsewhere it reads once, few, many or a size class.

.	.	TRBV4-3	TRBJ2-7	TGCGCCAGCAGCCCCAGGGACAAAGCCTACGAGCAGTACTTC	CASSPRDKAYEQYF
.	.	TRBV18	TRBJ1-1	TGTGCCAGCTCACCATTCCAGGGCCCGGCTGAAGCTTTCTTT	CASSPFQGPAEAFF
.	.	TRBV6-5	TRBJ1-1	TGTGCCAGTACCGGAGGGAACACTGAAGCTTTCTTT	CASTGGNTEAFF
.	.	TRBV7-3	TRBJ2-3	TGTGCCAGCAGGGAAAGGGGGGGGACAGATACGCAGTATTTT	CASRERGGTDTQYF
.	few	TRBV5-4	TRBJ2-3	TGTGCCAGCAGCTTGGCCCCAGCGAGCACAGATACGCAGTATTTT	CASSLAPASTDTQYF
TRBD2	.	TRBV18	TRBJ2-3	TGTGCCAGCTCACCACTAGCGGGGGTAACAGATACGCAGTATTTT	CASSPLAGVTDTQYF
TRBD2	.	TRBV5-5	TRBJ2-7	TGTGCCAGCAGCCGGTCGACTAGCGGGGGGGCCTACAGTTACGAGCAGTACTTC	CASSRSTSGGAYSYEQYF
TRBD2	.	TRBV5-1	TRBJ2-7	TGCGCCAGCAGCCCTGGAGGCGGGGGGGGCTACGAGCAGTACTTC	CASSPGGGGGYEQYF
.	.	TRBV7-9	TRBJ2-3	TGTGCCAGCAGCTCGCGTGGCGGGCGCAGCACAGATACGCAGTATTTT	CASSSRGGRSTDTQYF
TRBD2	.	TRBV11-2	TRBJ2-2	TGTGCCAGCAGGTCTAGCGGTACGAACACCGGGGAGCTGTTTTTT	CASRSSGTNTGELFF
TRBD1	.	TRBV15	TRBJ1-4	TGTGCCACCAGCGAACACAGACAGGGGGCGAAAAAACTGTTTTTT	CATSEHRQGAKKLFF
.	few	TRBV5-4	TRBJ2-7	TGTGCCAGCAGCTTGGGGGCCTCCTACGAGCAGTACTTC	CASSLGASYEQYF
.	.	TRBV7-9	TRBJ2-6	TGTGCCAGCAGCCTGGACACGAACTCTGGGGCCAACGTCCTGACTTTC	CASSLDTNSGANVLTF
.	.	TRBV6-6	TRBJ2-1	TGTGCCAGCACCAAAGGTGGACTTTACTCCTACAATGAGCAGTTCTTC	CASTKGGLYSYNEQFF
TRBD1	.	TRBV7-8	TRBJ1-1	TGTGCCAGCAGCTACGGACAGGGGGACCGAGCTTTCTTT	CASSYGQGDRAFF
.	.	TRBV7-9	TRBJ2-1	TGTGCCAGCAGCCTAGCCGAGATAAATGAACAGTTCTTC	CASSLAEINEQFF
TRBD2	.	TRBV6-6	TRBJ2-7	TGTGCCAGCAGTTGGGTTAATAGCGGGGCCTACGAGCAGTACTTC	CASSWVNSGAYEQYF
TRBD1	.	TRBV5-6	TRBJ2-2	TGTGCCAGCAGCTTGGCTTTGTATGGGGACAGGGTTAAATCCGGGGAGCTGTTTTTT	CASSLALYGDRVKSGELFF
TRBD2	.	TRBV2	TRBJ2-7	TGTGCCAGCATGATGGGCGGGACTAACTCCTACGAGCAGTACTTC	CASMMGGTNSYEQYF
.	few	TRBV5-6	TRBJ1-6	TGTGCCAGCGGTCGGACAGCTTTAAATTCACCCCTCCACTTT	CASGRTALNSPLHF
.	.	TRBV9	TRBJ1-3	TGTGCCAGCAGCGCGGGATGGGGGCTGGGAAACACCATATATTTT	CASSAGWGLGNTIYF
.	.	TRBV19	TRBJ2-5	TGTGCCAGTTCTTCTAAGTCGGAGACCCAGTACTTC	CASSSKSETQYF